This TCR beta chain is drawn from a study of CXCR3-negative and CXCR3-positive naive CD8 T cells. At the level of the study: Roughly 1.5 +/- 0.3 million TRB reads came from each library, giving some 140 million in total. Whole-study findings and limits: More hydrophobic TRB CDR3s were found in CXCR3-positive naive cells than in CXCR3-negative naive cells. Similar levels of surface CD5 were seen between naive subsets; TCR strength was inferred from TRB CDR3 properties. CXCR3-negative and CXCR3-positive naive cells shared comparable TRBV-TRBJ usage, but memory cells did not.

The authors prepared UMI-labeled TRB cDNA libraries by 5' RACE. One entry per CDR3 protein, without DNA, is what TCRdb gives after re-calling the 5' RACE reads. This table lists under 150,000 distinct CDR3 sequences. With regard to this clonotype: What it recognizes is unknown.

The CDR3 consists of 15 residues. Germline CDR1 reads SGHTA; CDR2 reads FQGNSA. This clonotype was obtained from a human donor in good health. Some clones in this sample may be carry-over from other donors' samples. V usage is TRBV7-2 and J usage is TRBJ2-5; with no DNA, the TCRdb D assignment of TRBD1 cannot be verified. Material: naive CXCR3+ CD8+ T cells from blood. Subset indicated: CD45RO-CCR7+CD27+CD95- naive CD8+ T cells expressing CXCR3 (TNR3+). The CDR3: CASSLGGMYQETQYF.